The 11 T cell receptor beta chains below all came from one sample that was sequenced in a study of T cell repertoires in cytomegalovirus infection. TCRdb re-called the reads with MiXCR, one entry per CDR3 protein. The top ten clones hold over 13% of a sample with around 900,000 distinct CDR3 sequences, around 31% of them seen once. Antigens of these TCRs are unknown. This specimen was cultured CD8+ T cells from PBMCs, taken from culture after CMV antigen stimulation. The source of these receptors is a human donor in good health (CMV status not recorded). Some clones in this sample may be carry-over from other donors' samples.

The CDR3 protein is CASSLADLKDTQYF. The CDR3 bases are TGTGCCAGCAGTTTAGCGGACCTAAAAGATACGCAGTATTTT. This chain connects TRBV12-3 or TRBV12-4 to TRBJ2-3; D is undetermined. V was trimmed by 0 bases and J by 5 bases, leaving 9 bases between them. The CDR3 runs to 14 residues.

This chain joins TRBV4-3 and TRBJ2-1; no clear D gene. Between the trimmed V and J ends, which lost 0 bases and 3 bases, there was a span of 12 bases. The CDR3 is 16 amino acids. CDR1 LGHNA and CDR2 YSLEER come from the germline V gene. CDR3 sequence: CASSQEVSPYYNEQFF. CDR3 nucleotides: TGCGCCAGCAGCCAAGAGGTCTCCCCCTACTACAATGAGCAGTTCTTC.

The count of this clonotype is one. The rearrangement uses TRBV2 and TRBJ2-3, with 10 bases fitting TRBD2. The CDR3 consists of 16 residues. V lost 4 bases to trimming and J lost 2 bases; unmatched junction nucleotides: 6. The germline V gene encodes CDR1 SNHLY and CDR2 FYNNEI. The CDR3 nucleotides read TGTGCCAGCAGTGGACCTCTAGCGGGGGACACAGATACGCAGTATTTT. As protein: CASSGPLAGDTDTQYF.

V usage is TRBV27 and J usage is TRBJ1-5, with TRBD1 matching 7 bases. The V and J ends lost 5 bases and 5 bases, in that order; junction bases with no gene match: 6. The CDR3 is 14 amino acids. CDR1 and CDR2 from the germline V gene are MNHEY and SMNVEV (reference sequence). CDR3 region: CASSQRQGYQPQHF. The CDR3 DNA sequence: TGTGCCAGCAGTCAGAGACAGGGTTATCAGCCCCAGCATTTT.

The chain couples TRBV20-1 to TRBJ1-4, with a tentative D call TRBD1 (6 bases). Trimming pared 2 bases from V and 0 bases from J, leaving 10 bases between. CDR1 is DFQATT and CDR2 is SNEGSKA in the germline V gene (reference sequence). The CDR3 consists of 15 residues. The CDR3 DNA reads TGCAGTGCTAGAAGGGACACAGCAACTAATGAAAAACTGTTTTTT. Translated, it gives CSARRDTATNEKLFF.

V is TRBV5-4 and J is TRBJ2-5; TRBD1 matches 8 bases. Trimming removed 1 base from V and 5 bases from J; junction bases left unmatched: 13. Germline V gene sequence: CDR1 SGHNT, CDR2 YYREEE (reference sequence). The CDR3 covers 17 residues. The CDR3 nucleotides read TGTGCCAGCAGCTTGTCCCCTAGACAGGGGAGGTGGGAGACCCAGTACTTC. It is translated as CASSLSPRQGRWETQYF.

The chain links TRBV12-3 or TRBV12-4 to TRBJ1-3; D is unresolved. The CDR3 length is 15 residues. The V end was cut by 1 base, the J end by 0 bases, with 7 bases between. The CDR3 region has the DNA TGTGCCAGCAGTTTAGGGGGATACTCTGGAAACACCATATATTTT. This codes for CASSLGGYSGNTIYF.

This clonotype came up a few times. The chain has TRBV12-3 or TRBV12-4 and TRBJ1-4; TRBD1 matches at 7 bases. This CDR3 contains 15 residues. Trimming removed 3 bases from V and 5 bases from J; junction bases left unmatched: 6. The CDR3 region has the DNA TGTGCCAGCAGTTTCAGGGACAGAAAAAATGAAAAACTGTTTTTT. It is translated as CASSFRDRKNEKLFF.

This clonotype was recorded at least ten times. This chain links TRBV6-2 or TRBV6-3 with TRBJ2-2, with D perhaps matching TRBD2 (5 bases). CDR3 size: 15 residues. The V gene's germline CDR1 is MNHEY and CDR2 SVGEGT. V was clipped by 7 bases and J by 3 bases, with 15 bases between them. The CDR3 nucleotides read TGTGCCAGCACAGACCCCACTAGATACACCGGGGAGCTGTTTTTT. Protein sequence: CASTDPTRYTGELFF.

This clonotype was picked up a small number of times. This chain links TRBV12-3 or TRBV12-4 with TRBJ2-1; possible D gene TRBD2, 5 bases. The CDR3 has 15 residues. With 4 bases removed from V and 3 bases from J, the gap between germline ends came to 13 bases. The CDR3 nucleotides are TGTGCCAGCAGTTCAGAGGGATGGGGCTACAATGAGCAGTTCTTC. It codes for CASSSEGWGYNEQFF.

The rearrangement uses TRBV5-4 and TRBJ2-3; D is unclear. Between the trimmed V and J ends, which lost 1 base and 1 base, there was a span of 7 bases. The length of the CDR3 is 14 residues. Germline loops: CDR1 SGHNT, CDR2 YYREEE (reference sequence). CDR3 bases: TGTGCCAGCAGCTTGATAGCAGGCACAGATACGCAGTATTTT. It yields the protein CASSLIAGTDTQYF.